This T cell receptor beta chain was sequenced for a study of cytomegalovirus exposure and HLA in healthy donors. Study details: A later analysis reported the same platform for the 110 or so validation repertoires and the 500 to 750 first-cohort repertoires. Study findings and constraints: Rarity held for most TCR sequences, but there were some public TCRs that occurred in many donors.

Comments on this clone: Its antigen is not known.

Some clones are missing from TCRdb's copy, which holds only in-frame ones; the method was immunoSEQ multiplex PCR. The sample lists tens of thousands of clones, around 95% occurring once. CDR3 size: 13 residues. Unmatched junction bases numbered 6, after V lost 4 bases and J lost 6 bases. CDR1 SQVTM and CDR2 ANQGSEA come from the germline V gene. These donors were members of the roughly 110-subject validation cohort, a group separate from the approximately 700-subject first cohort. The V call is TRBV29-1, the J call TRBJ2-3, with 8 bases identical to TRBD2. The sequenced material came from PBMCs. The receptor's source is a man aged 18 to 30 in good health and CMV-seronegative. CDR3 loop: CSVVVAGRDTQYF. CDR3 nucleotides: TGCAGCGTTGTGGTAGCGGGGAGGGATACGCAGTATTTT.